The 12 T cell receptor beta chains below all came from one sample that was sequenced in a study of OX40 agonist ivuxolimab in advanced cancers. Measured with immunoSEQ multiplex PCR; TCRdb has only the in-frame clones, and not every one. The data contain roughly 60,000 clones, around 84% of them seen just once; the ten biggest clones take up approximately 2%. Source: CD4+ or CD8+ T cells sorted from blood, taken in a trial of the OX40 agonist ivuxolimab. These TCRs come from an adult with an advanced solid tumor such as melanoma, head and neck, liver or kidney cancer.

The genes are TRBV19 and TRBJ1-1; weak D call: TRBD1 (5 bases). Germline V CDR1 and CDR2: LNHDA, SQIVND (reference sequence). V lost 10 bases and J lost 8, with 14 bases in between. This CDR3 contains 11 residues. CDR3 in DNA: TGTGCCACCTTAAAGGGGACCGAAGCTTTCTTT. Its protein is CATLKGTEAFF.

This chain links TRBV28 with TRBJ1-4; D perhaps matches TRBD1 (6 bases). The ends were cut back, 6 bases at V and 5 bases at J, with 16 bases in the middle. CDR1 and CDR2 from the germline V gene are MDHEN and SYDVKM. The CDR3 is 15 residues long. The CDR3 here is CASRRWTDQNEKLFF. In DNA, the CDR3 is TGTGCCAGCAGACGCTGGACAGACCAAAATGAAAAACTGTTTTTT.

The V gene is TRBV7-2, the J gene TRBJ1-4, with D perhaps matching TRBD1 (5 bases). Looked up from germline, CDR1 is SGHTA and CDR2 is FQGNSA. CDR3 length: 15 amino acids. V lost 2 bases and J lost 7, with 14 bases in between. The CDR3 sequence: CASSLSGQAGEKLFF. The CDR3 DNA reads TGTGCCAGCAGCTTATCGGGGCAGGCTGGTGAAAAACTGTTTTTT.

This clone showed up just a few times. Here the CDR3 DNA reads TGTGCCAGCAGCAACCGAAAAGAGACCCAGTACTTC. It encodes CASSNRKETQYF. V is TRBV27 and J is TRBJ2-5; no reliable D call. Trimming shortened V by 6 bases and J by 3 bases, and 8 bases separated the two germline ends. CDR1 and CDR2 (germline): MNHEY, SMNVEV (reference sequence). The CDR3 contains 12 residues.

In DNA, the CDR3 is TGTGCCACCAGCTATCTAGATACCCCGGGCACAGATACGCAGTATTTT. It translates to CATSYLDTPGTDTQYF. The chain joins TRBV15 to TRBJ2-3; D is uncertain. With 5 bases removed from V and 1 base from J, the gap between germline ends came to 16 bases. Germline CDR1 and CDR2: LNHNV and YYDKDF (reference sequence). This CDR3 spans 16 amino acids.

The genes are TRBV5-4 and TRBJ2-3; 7 positions match TRBD2. Trimming removed 2 bases from V and 3 bases from J; junction bases left unmatched: 6. CDR3 length equals 15 residues. Germline V CDR1 and CDR2: SGHNT, YYREEE (reference sequence). The CDR3 loop reads CASSFEGGPTDTQYF. The CDR3 DNA is TGTGCCAGCAGCTTCGAGGGAGGGCCGACAGATACGCAGTATTTT. The variable domain in full, with the rest retrieved from reference TRBV5-4 and TRBJ2-3, is ETGVTQSPTHLIKTRGQQVTLRCSSQSGHNTVSWYQQALGQGPQFIFQYYREEENGRGNFPPRFSGLQFPNYSSELNVNALELDDSALYLCASSFEGGPTDTQYFGPGTRLTVL.

V and J are TRBV6-1 and TRBJ2-3; D uncertain. The CDR3 extends over 12 amino acids. V was clipped by 4 bases and J by 2 bases, with 4 bases between them. Germline V gives CDR1 MNHNS, CDR2 SASEGT. The CDR3 loop reads CASSVPTDTQYF. The CDR3 DNA sequence: TGTGCCAGCAGTGTACCCACAGATACGCAGTATTTT.

The rearrangement uses TRBV11-3 and TRBJ2-5; D perhaps matches TRBD1 (6 bases). Trimming removed 5 bases from V and 4 bases from J, with 17 bases in between. Germline values: CDR1 SGHNT, CDR2 YENEEA. There are 15 residues in the CDR3. The CDR3 reads CASSLFTGSGETQYF. CDR3 nucleotides: TGTGCCAGCAGCCTATTCACAGGGTCGGGAGAGACCCAGTACTTC.

The chain links TRBV4-2 to TRBJ2-1; TRBD2 matches at 8 bases. With V trimmed by 1 base and J by 0 bases, 8 bases remained unmatched. In germline, CDR1 is LGHNA, CDR2 YNFKEQ. The CDR3 length is 18 residues. The CDR3 DNA sequence: TGTGCCAGCAGCCAAGTCCCCGGAAGCGGGAGCTCCTACAATGAGCAGTTCTTC. The encoded protein is CASSQVPGSGSSYNEQFF.

This clone was counted a few times. V gene TRBV6-5 combines with J gene TRBJ2-7; D unresolved. The germline V gene has CDR1 MNHEY and CDR2 SVGAGI. The ends were cut back, 5 bases at V and 0 bases at J, with 14 bases in the middle. The CDR3 loop spans 15 amino acids. CDR3 in DNA: TGTGCCAGCAGTCCCCCCCGTGCCAGCTCCTACGAGCAGTACTTC. Amino acids: CASSPPRASSYEQYF.

This clone was seen a single time. The chain joins TRBV5-5 to TRBJ1-3, with D hard to call. V was shortened by 4 bases and J by 4 bases, with 15 bases between the two germline ends. CDR1 is SGHKS, CDR2 YYEKEE, per germline (reference sequence). CDR3 size: 15 residues. As DNA, the CDR3 is TGTGCCAGCAGCACCCGACTGATTTCAGGAAACACCATATATTTT. Translating gives CASSTRLISGNTIYF.

The chain links TRBV6-5 to TRBJ2-5; 9 nucleotides line up with TRBD1. Gene TRBJ2-7 matches the end of the DNA better, so the J call may be wrong. The CDR3 sequence is 15 residues long. Germline V CDR1 and CDR2: MNHEY, SVGAGI. CDR3 region: CASSYDPTGGYEQYF. Written as DNA, the CDR3 is TGTGCCAGCAGTTACGACCCGACAGGGGGCTACGAGCAGTACTTC.